This entry concerns a single T cell receptor beta chain. Its target is not known. The CDR3 has 15 residues. The J segment lost 2 bases and the V segment lost 4 bases, leaving 2 bases of the junction unmatched. The germline gives CDR1 ENHRY, CDR2 SYGVKD. Donors were nominally healthy when sampled, though unrecorded immune exposures were likely. The entry originates in a study of cytomegalovirus exposure and HLA in healthy donors. Primers: 60 Vbeta forward and 13 Jbeta reverse. Sequenced by immunoSEQ multiplex PCR; TCRdb stores in-frame clones only, minus some. In the table there are approximately 150,000 clones, 80% of which are singletons. Findings and limits, study-wide: Serostatus for CMV was the only available immune exposure information. Cytomegalovirus-associated status was assigned to about 160 TCR beta chains.

The sequence was collected from a male donor in good health and CMV-seronegative. J is TRBJ1-3 and V is TRBV10-3; 10 bases match TRBD1. Sequencing was performed on PBMCs. CDR3 coding DNA: TGTGCCATCAGTGGAGGGACAGGGGCTGGAAACACCATATATTTT. Amino acids: CAISGGTGAGNTIYF.